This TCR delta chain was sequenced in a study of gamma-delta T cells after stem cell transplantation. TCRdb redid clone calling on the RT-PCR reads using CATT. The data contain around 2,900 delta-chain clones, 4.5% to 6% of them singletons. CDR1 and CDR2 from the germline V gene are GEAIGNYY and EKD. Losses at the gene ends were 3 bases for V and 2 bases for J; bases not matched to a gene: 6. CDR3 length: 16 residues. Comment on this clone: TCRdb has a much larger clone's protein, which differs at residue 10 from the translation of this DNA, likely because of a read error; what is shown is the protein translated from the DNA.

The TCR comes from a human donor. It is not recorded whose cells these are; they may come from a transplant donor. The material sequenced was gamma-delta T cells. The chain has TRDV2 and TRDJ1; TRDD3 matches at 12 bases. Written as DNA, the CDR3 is TGTGCCTGTGACCCTTTACTGGGGGATACAACCGATAAACTCATCTTT. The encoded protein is CACDPLLGDTTDKLIF.